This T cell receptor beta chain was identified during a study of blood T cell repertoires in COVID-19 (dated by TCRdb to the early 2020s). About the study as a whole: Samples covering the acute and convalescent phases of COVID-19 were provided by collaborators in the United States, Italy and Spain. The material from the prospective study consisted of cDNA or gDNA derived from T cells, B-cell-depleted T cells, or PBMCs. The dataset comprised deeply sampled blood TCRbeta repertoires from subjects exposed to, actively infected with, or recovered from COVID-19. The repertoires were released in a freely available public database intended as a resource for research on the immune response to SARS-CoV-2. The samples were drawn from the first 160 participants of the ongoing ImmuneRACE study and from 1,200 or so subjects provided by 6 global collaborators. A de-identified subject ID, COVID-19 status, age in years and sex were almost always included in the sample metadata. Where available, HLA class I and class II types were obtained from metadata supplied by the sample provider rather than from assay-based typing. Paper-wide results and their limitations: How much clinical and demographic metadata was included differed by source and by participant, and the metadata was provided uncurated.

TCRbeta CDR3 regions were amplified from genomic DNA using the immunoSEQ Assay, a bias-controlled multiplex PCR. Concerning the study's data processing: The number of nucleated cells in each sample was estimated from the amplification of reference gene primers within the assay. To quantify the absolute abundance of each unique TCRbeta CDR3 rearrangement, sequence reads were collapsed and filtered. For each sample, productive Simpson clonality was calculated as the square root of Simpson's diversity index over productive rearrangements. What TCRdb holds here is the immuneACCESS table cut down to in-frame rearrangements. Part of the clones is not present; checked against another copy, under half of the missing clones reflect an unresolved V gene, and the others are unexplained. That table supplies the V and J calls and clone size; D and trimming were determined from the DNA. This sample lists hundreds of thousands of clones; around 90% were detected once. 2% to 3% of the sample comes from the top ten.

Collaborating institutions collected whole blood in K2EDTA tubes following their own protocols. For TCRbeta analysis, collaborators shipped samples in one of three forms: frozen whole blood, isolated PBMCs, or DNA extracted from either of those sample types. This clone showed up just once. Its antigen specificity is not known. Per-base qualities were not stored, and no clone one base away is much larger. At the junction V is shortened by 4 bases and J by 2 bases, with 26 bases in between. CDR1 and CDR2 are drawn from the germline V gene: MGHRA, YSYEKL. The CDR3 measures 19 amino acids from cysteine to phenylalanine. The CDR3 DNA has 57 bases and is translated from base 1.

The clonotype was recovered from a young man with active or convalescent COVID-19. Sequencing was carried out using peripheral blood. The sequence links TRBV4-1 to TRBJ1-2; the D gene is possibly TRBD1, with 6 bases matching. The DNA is TGCGCCAGCAGCCCACCAACGGCAGGGGATAAGAGGGCGAACTATGGCTACACCTTC. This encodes CASSPPTAGDKRANYGYTF.